This T cell receptor (beta chain) was obtained from a study of blood T cell repertoires in COVID-19. Study-level information: Material from acute and convalescent COVID-19 was sourced from the United States, Italy and Spain.

Germline V gene data show CDR1 as SGHRS and CDR2 as YFSETQ. The V end was cut by 0 bases, the J end by 0 bases, with 12 bases between. The CDR3 has 16 amino acids. Produced via immunoSEQ multiplex PCR; TCRdb's table is partial and in-frame only. In the table there are roughly 41,000 clones, 80% to 90% of which are singletons. The gene calls are TRBV5-1 and TRBJ1-1; no reliable D call. The sequence was obtained from a human donor in a cohort sampled during active COVID-19. The donor label of this sample is uncertain. The sample was peripheral blood. The CDR3 loop reads CASSLEPRIMNTEAFF. Here the CDR3 DNA reads TGCGCCAGCAGCTTGGAACCGAGAATCATGAACACTGAAGCTTTCTTT.